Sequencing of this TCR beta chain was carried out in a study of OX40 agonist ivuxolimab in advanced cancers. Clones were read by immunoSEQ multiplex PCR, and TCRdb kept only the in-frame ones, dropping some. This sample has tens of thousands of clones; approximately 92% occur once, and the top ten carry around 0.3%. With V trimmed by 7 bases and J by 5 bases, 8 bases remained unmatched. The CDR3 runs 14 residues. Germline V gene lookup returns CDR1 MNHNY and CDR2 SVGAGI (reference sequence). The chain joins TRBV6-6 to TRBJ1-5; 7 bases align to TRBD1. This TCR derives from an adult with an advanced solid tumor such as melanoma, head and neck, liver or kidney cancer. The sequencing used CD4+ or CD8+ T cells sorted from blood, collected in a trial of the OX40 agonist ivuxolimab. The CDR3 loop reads CASKRTGDYQPQHF. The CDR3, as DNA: TGTGCCAGCAAACGGACAGGTGATTATCAGCCCCAGCATTTT.